These 21 T cell receptor beta chains came from one sample sequenced in a study of graft-versus-host responses after intestinal transplantation. Assay used: immunoSEQ multiplex PCR; TCRdb lists only in-frame clones, some missing. The table lists tens of thousands of clones, roughly 92% of them singletons, with about 0.28% in the top ten. No antigens are known for them. The sample was unstimulated CD4+ T cells sorted from spleen or lymph node cells, taken before intestinal transplant. All receptors derive from a human donor who received an intestinal transplant.

V usage is TRBV19 and J usage is TRBJ2-2; 13 bases match TRBD2. V dropped 1 base and J dropped 4; count of bases not matched to a gene: 3. The germline CDR1 and CDR2 sequences are LNHDA and SQIVND (reference sequence). The CDR3 covers 17 residues. The CDR3 here is CASSIGGLAGATGELFF. The CDR3 DNA sequence: TGTGCCAGTAGTATAGGCGGACTAGCGGGAGCCACCGGGGAGCTGTTTTTT.

This chain connects TRBV5-1 to TRBJ1-1, with D possibly being TRBD1 (6 bases). Germline loops: CDR1 SGHRS, CDR2 YFSETQ. Trimming removed 4 bases at V and 6 bases at J, with 19 bases between. The CDR3 has 15 residues. In DNA form, the CDR3 reads TGCGCCAGCAGCACCGTTCGGGGGGGCCGACCTGAAGCTTTCTTT. Amino acid sequence: CASSTVRGGRPEAFF.

This clone occurred a few times. The CDR3 spells CASSLDLGAKNIQYF. The DNA of the CDR3 is TGTGCCAGCAGCTTAGACCTAGGGGCCAAAAACATTCAGTACTTC. V and J are TRBV7-9 and TRBJ2-4, with D hard to call. CDR3 size: 15 residues. Germline V gene data show CDR1 as SEHNR and CDR2 as FQNEAQ (reference sequence). V was cut by 1 base and J by 1 base, with 8 bases left in between.

CDR3 residues: CASSRLAGGTGELFF. CDR3 sequence (DNA): TGTGCCAGCAGCCGACTAGCGGGAGGGACCGGGGAGCTGTTTTTT. This rearrangement joins TRBV11-3 to TRBJ2-2; 14 bases are shared with TRBD2. V was clipped by 5 bases and J by 5 bases; unmatched bases: 1. The V gene's germline CDR1 is SGHNT and CDR2 YENEEA. This CDR3 is built from 15 residues.

This clone was detected a few times. The chain combines TRBV6-6 with TRBJ2-7, with 9 bases fitting TRBD1. The V and J ends lost 2 bases and 6 bases, in that order; junction bases with no gene match: 5. CDR1 is MNHNY and CDR2 is SVGAGI in the germline V gene (reference sequence). There are 14 residues in the CDR3. CDR3: CASSYQSTGGEQYF. The CDR3 nucleotides are TGTGCCAGCAGTTACCAATCGACAGGGGGCGAGCAGTACTTC.

This clone was picked up one time. The chain recombines TRBV6-5 with TRBJ1-6, with unresolved D. The CDR3 is 14 residues long. V dropped 2 bases and J dropped 7 bases, with 9 bases sitting between them. Germline CDR1 reads MNHEY; CDR2 reads SVGAGI. The CDR3 bases are TGTGCCAGCAGTTACGGGGATCAAAATTCACCCCTCCACTTT. Translation: CASSYGDQNSPLHF.

This clone was seen just once. At one of its ends the junction is not consistent with the germline gene, which may arise from a read error. The chain uses TRBV2 and TRBJ1-1; TRBD1 agrees at 7 bases. In germline, CDR1 is SNHLY, CDR2 FYNNEI. This CDR3 is 16 amino acids long. The DNA of the CDR3 is TGTGCCAGCAGACGTCCCGAGACAGGGATGAACATTGAAGCTTTCTTT. Amino acids: CASRRPETGMNIEAFF.

The rearrangement uses TRBV7-2 and TRBJ2-5; possible D gene TRBD2, 5 bases. Near its end, the DNA agrees better with TRBJ2-7, so the J call may be wrong. CDR3 length: 14 amino acids. Per the germline V gene, CDR1 is SGHTA and CDR2 is FQGNSA. CDR3 nucleotides: TGTGCCAGCAGGACGGAGGTCAGCTCCTACGAGCAGTACTTC. It translates to CASRTEVSSYEQYF.

The rearrangement links TRBV29-1 to TRBJ1-1; possibly TRBD1 for D (6 bases). This CDR3 has 13 residues. The V end was cut by 8 bases, the J end by 6 bases, with 19 bases between. From germline, CDR1 is SQVTM and CDR2 ANQGSEA. Here the CDR3 reads CSSTDRKGSEAFF. The CDR3 DNA reads TGCAGCTCTACCGACAGGAAGGGTTCTGAAGCTTTCTTT.

The chain couples TRBV5-1 to TRBJ1-4; TRBD1 aligns across 10 bases. The CDR3 is 14 residues long. V lost 4 bases and J lost 8; bases outside the gene matches: 5. Germline V CDR1 and CDR2: SGHRS, YFSETQ. CDR3 DNA: TGCGCCAGCAGCATGGACAGGGGGAACGAAAAACTGTTTTTT. The encoded protein is CASSMDRGNEKLFF.

The chain recombines TRBV12-5 with TRBJ2-5; D gene uncertain. This CDR3 spans 14 amino acids. V lost 1 base, J lost 4 bases, and 10 bases lay in between. Looked up from germline, CDR1 is LGHNT and CDR2 is FRNRAP. CDR3 coding DNA: TGTGCTAGTGGTTTGGGACAACTGGGAGAGACCCAGTACTTC. Translation: CASGLGQLGETQYF.

This clone was found a few times. V and J are TRBV7-9 and TRBJ2-7; D might be TRBD1 (5 bases). The CDR3 runs to 12 residues. V shed 4 bases and J shed 4 bases, with 8 bases lying between them. The germline V gene has CDR1 SEHNR and CDR2 FQNEAQ (reference sequence). The CDR3 region is CASSYDSYEQYF. The CDR3 nucleotides read TGTGCCAGCAGCTACGACAGTTACGAGCAGTACTTC.

The table lists this clone with a few counts. This chain uses TRBV2 with TRBJ2-3, with 7 nucleotides matching TRBD2. Germline trimming cut 6 bases from V and 3 bases from J; bases unmatched to any gene: 9. Germline CDR1 is SNHLY and CDR2 is FYNNEI. This CDR3 contains 15 residues. The CDR3 DNA reads as TGTGCCAGCAGGCCCCCGAGGGAGGGGACAGATACGCAGTATTTT. It translates to CASRPPREGTDTQYF.

V usage is TRBV27 and J usage is TRBJ1-2; TRBD1 aligns across 9 bases. The length of the CDR3 is 14 residues. Losses at the gene ends were 6 bases for V and 8 bases for J; bases not matched to a gene: 10. Germline loops: CDR1 MNHEY, CDR2 SMNVEV (reference sequence). CDR3 residues: CASSFTGGPEGYTF. The CDR3 DNA reads TGTGCCAGCAGCTTTACAGGGGGCCCCGAGGGCTACACCTTC.

The chain uses TRBV5-1 and TRBJ1-1; 11 bases agree with TRBD1. Germline values: CDR1 SGHRS, CDR2 YFSETQ. CDR3 length: 15 amino acids. V lost 3 bases and J lost 5; bases outside the gene matches: 6. CDR3 nucleotide sequence: TGCGCCAGCAGCTCTACCCGGGACAGGGGGACTGAAGCTTTCTTT. Amino acids: CASSSTRDRGTEAFF.

The V gene is TRBV5-1, the J gene TRBJ1-3, with D possibly TRBD1 on 5 matching bases. Germline CDR1 SGHRS, CDR2 YFSETQ. This CDR3 has 15 residues. V shed 5 bases and J shed 4 bases, with 16 bases lying between them. CDR3 sequence reads: CASRDRDSQGNTIYF. For the CDR3, the DNA is TGCGCCAGCAGGGATCGGGACTCCCAGGGAAACACCATATATTTT.

This chain links TRBV18 with TRBJ2-1, with a weak D call TRBD2 (6 bases). Germline V gives CDR1 KGHSH, CDR2 LQKENI. This CDR3 is 17 amino acids long. Trimming cost V 0 bases and J 3 bases, with 15 bases left between them. The CDR3 loop is CASSPPFSGAVYNEQFF. The CDR3 region has the DNA TGTGCCAGCTCACCACCGTTTAGCGGAGCCGTCTACAATGAGCAGTTCTTC.

This clone was recorded only once. The chain is built from TRBV19 and TRBJ1-2, with D perhaps matching TRBD1 (6 bases). Germline V CDR1 and CDR2: LNHDA, SQIVND (reference sequence). The CDR3 sequence is 14 residues long. V lost 5 bases and J 2 bases, leaving 12 bases between the germline ends. The CDR3 DNA reads TGTGCCAGTAGTCTTCAGGGGCGCAACTATGGCTACACCTTC. It specifies CASSLQGRNYGYTF.

This clone has just a few counts. The chain joins TRBV4-2 to TRBJ1-4; no reliable D call. Germline CDR1 is LGHNA and CDR2 is YNFKEQ. With 1 base removed from V and 3 bases from J, the gap between germline ends came to 15 bases. This CDR3 has 17 residues. CDR3 sequence reads: CASSQGGGRRANEKLFF. For the CDR3, the DNA is TGTGCCAGCAGCCAAGGGGGAGGGCGAAGAGCTAATGAAAAACTGTTTTTT.

This chain connects TRBV28 to TRBJ1-5; D perhaps matches TRBD1 (5 bases). Germline CDR1 is MDHEN and CDR2 is SYDVKM. V lost 2 bases, J lost 7 bases, and 18 bases lay in between. There are 16 residues in the CDR3. CDR3 DNA: TGTGCCAGCAGTTTAGGGGCTCTATGGGTCTTGCAGCCCCAGCATTTT. It is translated as CASSLGALWVLQPQHF.

The CDR3 bases are TGTGCCAGCAGCCAAGGACCGCCACTGATTCCCCAGCATTTT. Amino acid sequence: CASSQGPPLIPQHF. This chain connects TRBV4-2 to TRBJ1-5; D remains ambiguous. The CDR3 covers 14 residues. The V end was cut by 1 base, the J end by 10 bases, with 14 bases between. The germline V gene has CDR1 LGHNA and CDR2 YNFKEQ.